This T cell receptor (beta chain) was sequenced for a study of blood T cell repertoires in COVID-19. Study-wide background: From the United States, Italy and Spain came samples of acute and convalescent COVID-19. T cells, B-cell-depleted T cells, or PBMCs supplied cDNA or gDNA.

The CDR3 contains 17 residues. Germline trimming cut 2 bases from V and 5 bases from J; bases unmatched to any gene: 14. From germline, CDR1 is MNHEY and CDR2 SVGEGT. As processed by the authors: Estimated nucleated cell counts came from reference gene primer amplification. Clones were sequenced by immunoSEQ multiplex PCR, and TCRdb holds only the in-frame ones, with some missing. The V and J calls and clone size are taken from that table; D and trimming were inferred from the DNA. The sample holds about 260,000 clones, approximately 80% seen once. Sequences were obtained from peripheral blood. V usage is TRBV6-2 or TRBV6-3 and J usage is TRBJ1-2; 7 nucleotides match TRBD1. The source of this sequence is a human donor in a cohort sampled during active COVID-19. This CDR3 reads CASSYTGRQGSLYGYTF. The CDR3, as DNA: TGTGCCAGCAGTTACACTGGAAGACAGGGCTCGCTTTATGGCTACACCTTC.